One and the same sample provided the 24 T cell receptor beta chains below, sequenced in a study of response to subunit inactivated influenza vaccine. TCRdb called the RT-PCR reads again in MiXCR, with one record for every CDR3 protein. This sample has about 780,000 distinct CDR3 sequences, with 15% to 20% found just once. Sample: PBMCs from blood, taken around 5 days after vaccination. The receptors here all came from a man between 50 and 59 years old who received an inactivated influenza vaccine.

A note on this clonotype: The junction departs from the called germline gene at one end, perhaps through a read error. This chain links TRBV2 with TRBJ1-2, with a tentative D call TRBD1 (5 bases). From germline, CDR1 is SNHLY and CDR2 FYNNEI. The CDR3 is made up of 12 amino acids. The CDR3 loop reads CASTEFRGGYTF. CDR3 DNA: TGTGCCAGCACTGAATTCCGGGGCGGCTACACCTTC.

This clonotype has a handful of counts. This sequence joins TRBV11-1 and TRBJ1-1, with TRBD1 identical over 11 bases. This CDR3 is built from 18 residues. V lost 5 bases to trimming and J lost 4 bases; unmatched junction nucleotides: 15. Germline CDR1 SGHAT, CDR2 FQDESV (reference sequence). DNA of the CDR3: TGTGCCAGCAGCCGTCCACGGGGGACAGGGGGGTCTCCCACTGAAGCTTTCTTT. As protein: CASSRPRGTGGSPTEAFF.

This chain links TRBV13 with TRBJ2-7; D unresolved. From germline, CDR1 is PRHDT and CDR2 FYEKMQ (reference sequence). V gave up 3 bases and J gave up 5 bases, with 11 bases separating them. This CDR3 comprises 13 residues. The CDR3 region is CASSLGQQDEQYF. DNA of the CDR3: TGTGCCAGCAGCTTGGGCCAGCAGGACGAGCAGTACTTC.

This clonotype was counted at least ten times. This sequence joins TRBV10-3 and TRBJ2-7; TRBD2 is a possible D gene (6 bases). V lost 6 bases, J lost 3 bases, and 15 bases lay in between. CDR1 ENHRY and CDR2 SYGVKD come from the germline V gene. This CDR3 spans 14 amino acids. The CDR3 region has the DNA TGTGCCATCAGCCAGGGAGGCCGTGGCTACGAGCAGTACTTC. It codes for CAISQGGRGYEQYF.

This clonotype was seen a few times. This chain joins TRBV6-5 and TRBJ1-2; no clear D. The V end lost 0 bases, the J end lost 4 bases, and 12 bases lay between the germline ends. The germline CDR1 and CDR2 sequences are MNHEY and SVGAGI. The CDR3 has 15 residues. This chain's CDR3 is CASSYSGTPGYGYTF. Here the CDR3 DNA reads TGTGCCAGCAGTTACTCGGGAACCCCAGGCTATGGCTACACCTTC.

In this sample, this clonotype turned up a few times. As DNA, the CDR3 is TGTGCCAGCAGTGAGTATAGTAGCGGCAATGAGCAGTTCTTC. This translates into CASSEYSSGNEQFF. The J gene is TRBJ2-1, the V gene TRBV2; maybe TRBD2 (6 bases). Germline CDR1 SNHLY, CDR2 FYNNEI. CDR3 length equals 14 residues. Trimming left V 3 bases short and J 6 bases short, with 12 bases between.

This clonotype appeared a few times. The V call is TRBV11-1, the J call TRBJ2-3; TRBD2 aligns across 8 bases. CDR3 length equals 19 residues. V shed 3 bases, J shed 3 bases, and the junction held 17 bases outside the gene matches. The germline CDR1 and CDR2 sequences are SGHAT and FQDESV (reference sequence). The CDR3 sequence: CASSFPLAAITTGTDTQYF. CDR3 in DNA: TGTGCCAGCAGCTTTCCACTAGCGGCAATCACAACGGGTACAGATACGCAGTATTTT.

V and J are TRBV4-3 and TRBJ2-1; D possibly corresponds to TRBD2 (5 bases). The CDR3 length is 15 residues. The germline CDR1 and CDR2 sequences are LGHNA and YSLEER. The V gene lost 4 bases and the J gene lost 7 bases, with 17 bases spanning the gap. The CDR3 is CASSPGPRERNEQFF. In DNA, the CDR3 is TGCGCCAGCAGCCCGGGCCCAAGGGAGAGGAATGAGCAGTTCTTC.

This clonotype was recorded many times. The V gene is TRBV7-2, the J gene TRBJ2-1, with a possible D match to TRBD2 (5 bases). The CDR3 is made up of 13 amino acids. Looked up from germline, CDR1 is SGHTA and CDR2 is FQGNSA. Trimming took 1 base from V and 4 from J, leaving 5 bases between them. CDR3 sequence (DNA): TGTGCCAGCAGCTTAGAGCGGTACAATGAGCAGTTCTTC. The encoded protein is CASSLERYNEQFF.

This clonotype was seen ten or more times. The DNA for the CDR3 is TGTGCCAGCAGGGCAGAACGATACCAAGAGACCCAGTACTTC. As protein: CASRAERYQETQYF. The gene calls are TRBV7-8 and TRBJ2-5; D uncertain. This CDR3 region has 14 residues. Trimming stripped 6 bases from V and 0 bases from J, with 11 bases between. The germline V gene has CDR1 SGHVS and CDR2 FQNEAQ. The whole variable domain, remainder taken from reference TRBV7-8 and TRBJ2-5, is GAGVSQSPRYKVAKRGQDVALRCDPISGHVSLFWYQQALGQGPEFLTYFQNEAQLDKSGLPSDRFFAERPEGSVSTLKIQRTQQEDSAVYLCASRAERYQETQYFGPGTRLLVL.

CDR3 in DNA: TGTGCCAGCGGGGGGTCACGACTATATGGCTACACCTTC. Protein sequence: CASGGSRLYGYTF. The V gene is TRBV12-3 or TRBV12-4, the J gene TRBJ1-2; weak D call: TRBD1 (5 bases). V shed 8 bases and J shed 5 bases, with 15 bases lying between them. The CDR3 runs to 13 residues.

This clonotype was picked up a small number of times. The V call is TRBV11-1, the J call TRBJ2-2, with unresolved D. Germline V lookup: CDR1 SGHAT, CDR2 FQDESV (reference sequence). The CDR3 has 15 residues. Trimming cost V 8 bases and J 8 bases, with 21 bases left between them. The CDR3 loop is CASGPTAIGGGELFF. For the CDR3, the DNA is TGTGCCAGCGGACCTACAGCGATTGGTGGGGGGGAGCTGTTTTTT.

This clonotype is a singleton in its sample. The chain carries TRBV7-9 and TRBJ2-3; D is ambiguous. Germline values: CDR1 SEHNR, CDR2 FQNEAQ (reference sequence). The CDR3 is 15 residues long. V was shortened by 5 bases and J by 1 base, with 13 bases between the two germline ends. The CDR3 DNA reads as TGTGCCAGCAGCCTACCCGGCTTGGGCACAGATACGCAGTATTTT. This encodes CASSLPGLGTDTQYF. Based on the CDR3 plus reference TRBV7-9 and TRBJ2-3, the full variable domain is DTGVSQNPRHKITKRGQNVTFRCDPISEHNRLYWYRQTLGQGPEFLTYFQNEAQLEKSRLLSDRFSAERPKGSFSTLEIQRTEQGDSAMYLCASSLPGLGTDTQYFGPGTRLTVL.

This clonotype came up a few times. This chain connects TRBV12-3 or TRBV12-4 to TRBJ2-2, with 10 bases aligning to TRBD2. Losses at the gene ends were 7 bases for V and 7 bases for J; bases not matched to a gene: 6. The CDR3 spans 14 residues. The CDR3 protein is CASTLAGGHGELFF. The CDR3 region has the DNA TGTGCCAGCACCTTAGCGGGAGGCCACGGGGAGCTGTTTTTT.

The gene calls are TRBV5-1 and TRBJ2-7; 13 bases are shared with TRBD2. The CDR3 loop spans 19 amino acids. Germline CDR1 reads SGHRS; CDR2 reads YFSETQ. The V gene end was trimmed by 3 bases and the J gene end by 2 bases; junction bases not matched to a gene: 14. The CDR3 is CASSSPGLAGEVETYEQYF. CDR3 coding DNA: TGCGCCAGCAGCTCCCCTGGACTAGCGGGGGAAGTGGAAACCTACGAGCAGTACTTC.

This clonotype was recorded a few times. The V and J genes are TRBV6-5 and TRBJ2-5, with 7 bases aligning to TRBD2. Trimming took 2 bases from V and 2 from J; bases not matched to a gene: 5. Germline V gene sequence: CDR1 MNHEY, CDR2 SVGAGI. This CDR3 contains 15 residues. DNA of the CDR3: TGTGCCAGCAGTTACCACTTAGCGGGTCAAGAGACCCAGTACTTC. Its protein is CASSYHLAGQETQYF.

This clonotype has more than one count but fewer than ten. The gene calls are TRBV7-2 and TRBJ2-5; D is ambiguous. This CDR3 is built from 14 residues. In germline, CDR1 is SGHTA, CDR2 FQGNSA. V shed 1 base and J shed 5 bases, with 11 bases lying between them. The CDR3 nucleotides are TGTGCCAGCAGCTTAGAACGAAACCGGGAGACCCAGTACTTC. It is translated as CASSLERNRETQYF.

V gene TRBV5-1 combines with J gene TRBJ2-3, with 7 bases that match TRBD2. The CDR3 contains 15 residues. CDR1 and CDR2 from the germline V gene are SGHRS and YFSETQ. Losses at the gene ends were 0 bases for V and 5 bases for J; bases not matched to a gene: 6. The CDR3 protein is CASSLAGGGVDTQYF. The CDR3 DNA reads TGCGCCAGCAGCTTGGCCGGCGGGGGTGTAGATACGCAGTATTTT.

This clonotype was recorded a few times. Written as DNA, the CDR3 is TGCAGCGCGGAGGGACAACCGGAGACCCAGTACTTC. Translation: CSAEGQPETQYF. This chain connects TRBV29-1 to TRBJ2-5; D might be TRBD1 or TRBD2, each matching 6 bases. Germline-derived CDR1 and CDR2 are SQVTM and ANQGSEA. Trimming stripped 7 bases from V and 5 bases from J, with 14 bases between. The CDR3 runs to 12 residues.

This clonotype was recorded at least ten times. The chain has TRBV7-2 and TRBJ1-2; no definite D call. CDR3 size: 14 residues. Trimming cost V 5 bases and J 4 bases, with 14 bases left between them. Germline CDR1 reads SGHTA; CDR2 reads FQGNSA. The CDR3 DNA is TGTGCCAGCAGCATCACTAGGCTCACCTATGGCTACACCTTC. This translates into CASSITRLTYGYTF.

The CDR3 DNA reads TGTGCCAGCAGTCCTCTACTCGGGAGGAGCACAGATACGCAGTATTTT. This encodes CASSPLLGRSTDTQYF. The chain joins TRBV5-6 to TRBJ2-3; 7 bases align to TRBD2. Germline V gene data show CDR1 as SGHDT and CDR2 as YYEEEE. CDR3 length: 16 amino acids. V lost 5 bases and J lost 0; bases outside the gene matches: 9.

The sample holds a few counts of this clonotype. The chain is built from TRBV7-9 and TRBJ2-5; 8 nucleotides align to TRBD2. Germline CDR1 is SEHNR and CDR2 is FQNEAQ (reference sequence). The ends lost 5 bases at V and 5 bases at J; junction bases unmatched: 10. CDR3 length: 15 residues. CDR3 loop: CASSARLAMGETQYF. DNA for the CDR3: TGTGCCAGCAGCGCCAGACTAGCGATGGGGGAGACCCAGTACTTC.

This clonotype was seen a few times. The rearrangement uses TRBV5-1 and TRBJ2-5; tentative D call: TRBD1 (6 bases). Trimming cost V 0 bases and J 5 bases, with 14 bases left between them. Germline V gene lookup returns CDR1 SGHRS and CDR2 YFSETQ. This CDR3 has 15 amino acids. The CDR3 reads CASSLVKGDVETQYF. In nucleotides, the CDR3 is TGCGCCAGCAGCTTGGTAAAGGGGGACGTTGAGACCCAGTACTTC.

The chain uses TRBV9 and TRBJ2-7; D remains ambiguous. The CDR3 covers 13 residues. In germline, CDR1 is SGDLS, CDR2 YYNGEE. V was clipped by 2 bases and J by 0 bases, with 6 bases between them. The DNA of the CDR3 is TGTGCCAGCAGCGTTTCGAGCTCCTACGAGCAGTACTTC. Protein product: CASSVSSSYEQYF.